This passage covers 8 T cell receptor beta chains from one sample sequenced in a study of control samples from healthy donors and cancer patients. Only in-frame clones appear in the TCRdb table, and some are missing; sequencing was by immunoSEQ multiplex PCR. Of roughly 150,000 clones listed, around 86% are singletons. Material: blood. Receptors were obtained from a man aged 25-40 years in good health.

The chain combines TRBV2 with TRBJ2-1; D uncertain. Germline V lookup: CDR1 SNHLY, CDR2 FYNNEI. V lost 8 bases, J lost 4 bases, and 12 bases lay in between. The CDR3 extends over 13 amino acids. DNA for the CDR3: TGTGCCAGCGGTACTGGTCCTTACAATGAGCAGTTCTTC. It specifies CASGTGPYNEQFF.

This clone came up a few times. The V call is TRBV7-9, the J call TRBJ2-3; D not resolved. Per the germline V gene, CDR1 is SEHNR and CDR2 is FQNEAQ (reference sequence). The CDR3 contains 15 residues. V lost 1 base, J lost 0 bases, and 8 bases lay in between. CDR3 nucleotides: TGTGCCAGCAGCTTAGATGGCAGAAGCACAGATACGCAGTATTTT. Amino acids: CASSLDGRSTDTQYF.

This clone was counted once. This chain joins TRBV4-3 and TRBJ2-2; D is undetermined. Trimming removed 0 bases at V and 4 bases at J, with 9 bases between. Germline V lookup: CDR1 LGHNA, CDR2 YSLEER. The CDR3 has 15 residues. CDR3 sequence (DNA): TGCGCCAGCAGCCAAGAAATCGTCTTCACCGGGGAGCTGTTTTTT. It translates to CASSQEIVFTGELFF.

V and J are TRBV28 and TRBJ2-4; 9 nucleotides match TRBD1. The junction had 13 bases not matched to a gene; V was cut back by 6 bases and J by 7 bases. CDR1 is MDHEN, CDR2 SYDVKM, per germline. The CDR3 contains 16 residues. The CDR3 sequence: CASSSGGQGGMNIQYF. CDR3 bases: TGTGCCAGCAGCTCGGGGGGACAGGGCGGAATGAACATTCAGTACTTC. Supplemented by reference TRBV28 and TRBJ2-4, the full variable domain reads DVKVTQSSRYLVKRTGEKVFLECVQDMDHENMFWYRQDPGLGLRLIYFSYDVKMKEKGDIPEGYSVSREKKERFSLILESASTNQTSMYLCASSSGGQGGMNIQYFGAGTRLSVL.

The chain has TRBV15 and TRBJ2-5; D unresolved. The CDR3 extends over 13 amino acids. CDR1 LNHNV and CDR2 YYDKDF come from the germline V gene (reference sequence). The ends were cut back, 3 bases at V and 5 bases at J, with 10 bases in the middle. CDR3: CATSSTVRETQYF. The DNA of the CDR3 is TGTGCCACCAGCAGTACAGTCCGGGAGACCCAGTACTTC.

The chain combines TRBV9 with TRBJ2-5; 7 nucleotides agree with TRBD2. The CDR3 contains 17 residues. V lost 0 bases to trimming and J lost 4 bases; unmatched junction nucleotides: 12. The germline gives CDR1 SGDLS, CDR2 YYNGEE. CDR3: CASSVGPSSGSTETQYF. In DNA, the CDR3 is TGTGCCAGCAGCGTAGGGCCGTCTAGCGGATCCACAGAGACCCAGTACTTC.

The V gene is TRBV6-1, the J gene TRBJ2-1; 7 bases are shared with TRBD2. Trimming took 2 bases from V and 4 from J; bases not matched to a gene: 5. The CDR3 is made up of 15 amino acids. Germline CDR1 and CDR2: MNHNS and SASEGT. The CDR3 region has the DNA TGTGCCAGCAGTGAAACCAGCGGGGATTACAATGAGCAGTTCTTC. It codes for CASSETSGDYNEQFF.

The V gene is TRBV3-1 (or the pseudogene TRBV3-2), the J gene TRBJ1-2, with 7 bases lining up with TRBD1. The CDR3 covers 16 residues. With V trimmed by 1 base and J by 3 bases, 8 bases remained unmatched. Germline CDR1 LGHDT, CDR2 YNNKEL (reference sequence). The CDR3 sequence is CASSQVRYRGDYGYTF. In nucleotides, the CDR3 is TGTGCCAGCAGCCAAGTGAGGTACAGGGGTGACTATGGCTACACCTTC.